These T cell receptor beta chains were read from a single sample in a study of shared clonotypes between healthy human individuals. Sequencing was performed with immunoSEQ multiplex PCR; in TCRdb, only in-frame clones are kept and a portion is missing. This repertoire shows 2 million to 2.5 million clones, around 92% found once; its top ten account for roughly 0.34%. Specimen: naive CD4+ T cells from PBMCs. The receptor source for this set is a man aged 18 to 30 in good health. Some clones in this sample may be carry-over from other donors' samples. CDR3s include the opening cysteine and the closing phenylalanine or tryptophan. A D gene is named only where the DNA matches it firmly. Only some rows state a clone size, as once, few, many or a class for expanded clones.

>-|15|TRBJ1-5|TRBV2|-
TGTGCCAGCAGAGAGAATTGGGGCGCCCAGCAGCCCCAGCATTTT
CASRENWGAQQPQHF
>-|19|TRBJ2-7|TRBV18|once
TGTGCCAGCTCACCATGGTCCCCGATCTTCGGGAGCAGCTCCTACGAGCAGTACTTC
CASSPWSPIFGSSSYEQYF
>TRBD1|13|TRBJ1-1|TRBV2|few
TGTGCCAGCCGACAGGGCCCCGGTGGTGAAGCTTTCTTT
CASRQGPGGEAFF
>TRBD2|16|TRBJ2-7|TRBV18|-
TGTGCCAGCTCACCGCGGGGACTAGCGGGTTCCTACGAGCAGTACTTC
CASSPRGLAGSYEQYF
>TRBD2|14|TRBJ2-7|TRBV5-1|-
TGCGCCAGCAGCCAGACTAGCGGGAACTACGAGCAGTACTTC
CASSQTSGNYEQYF
>-|15|TRBJ2-7|TRBV19|-
TGTGCCAGTAGTATAGTCGGTCCCGTGGGTCGCGAGCAGTACTTC
CASSIVGPVGREQYF
>TRBD1|16|TRBJ1-1|TRBV18|few
TGTGCCAGCTCAGAGACAGGGATCCTAGGAGGCACTGAAGCTTTCTTT
CASSETGILGGTEAFF
>-|17|TRBJ1-3|TRBV28|-
TGTGCCAGCAGTCCCACCCTCGGGGACCCGGCTGGAAACACCATATATTTT
CASSPTLGDPAGNTIYF
>-|17|TRBJ1-1|TRBV7-9|-
TGTGCCAGCAGCGTCGGCCTCGGGGGGCAGGAGAACACTGAAGCTTTCTTT
CASSVGLGGQENTEAFF
>-|18|TRBJ2-1|TRBV5-6|-
TGTGCCAGCAGCTCGACAGGTCTGAGAGTTGTTTTTCTGAATGAGCAGTTCTTC
CASSSTGLRVVFLNEQFF
>-|17|TRBJ2-1|TRBV4-2|-
TGTGCCAGCAGCCAAGATGTCCTAGCGAGAGGGGGGAATGAGCAGTTCTTC
CASSQDVLARGGNEQFF
>TRBD1|9|TRBJ2-7|TRBV11-3|-
TGTGCCACACGGGGCAGGGGGCACTTC
CATRGRGHF
>TRBD1|16|TRBJ2-7|TRBV5-1|-
TGCGCCAGCAGCCCCCTCCTGGGACAGGGGCGAAACGAGCAGTACTTC
CASSPLLGQGRNEQYF
>-|14|TRBJ1-1|TRBV30|-
TGTGCCTGGAGTTGGGGCAGCCCGGGCGCTGAAGCTTTCTTT
CAWSWGSPGAEAFF
>-|15|TRBJ2-5|TRBV5-6|-
TGTGCCAGCAGCTTTTATGGGGACACTCAAGAGACCCAGTACTTC
CASSFYGDTQETQYF
>TRBD2|15|TRBJ2-7|TRBV5-1|-
TGCGCCAGCAGCTCACTAGCGGGAGGGGCCTACGAGCAGTACTTC
CASSSLAGGAYEQYF
>-|15|TRBJ2-1|TRBV5-1|-
TGCGCCAGCAGCTTGGATGTAGGCTCCTACAATGAGCAGTTCTTC
CASSLDVGSYNEQFF
>-|18|TRBJ2-7|TRBV21-1|-
TGTGCCAGCAGCAAAGGGAATGTGGGGGGCCTACACTCCTACGAGCAGTACTTC
CASSKGNVGGLHSYEQYF
>-|15|TRBJ2-7|TRBV7-8|-
TGTGCCAGCAGCTTAATGAGGGAGCGCACCTACGAGCAGTACTTC
CASSLMRERTYEQYF
>TRBD1|15|TRBJ1-4|TRBV5-1|-
TGCGCCAGCAGCTTGCTCGGGACAGGGGATGAAAAACTGTTTTTT
CASSLLGTGDEKLFF
>-|16|TRBJ2-7|TRBV4-2|-
TGTGCCAGCAGCCAACCGGGGGAAGGGCTCACCTACGAGCAGTACTTC
CASSQPGEGLTYEQYF
>-|14|TRBJ1-5|TRBV6-1|-
TGTGCCAGCAACTCCCGACGGTCGGAGCAGCCCCAGCATTTT
CASNSRRSEQPQHF
>TRBD1|14|TRBJ2-7|TRBV4-2|-
TGTGCCAGCAGCCAAGGGGACAGGGGAGTGGAGCAGTACTTC
CASSQGDRGVEQYF
>TRBD1|16|TRBJ2-2|TRBV28|-
TGTGCCAGCAAATCAGGGACAGGGTTGAGCACCGGGGAGCTGTTTTTT
CASKSGTGLSTGELFF
>-|15|TRBJ2-7|TRBV5-8|-
TGTGCCAGCAGCCCGGGACTGACGAGGGGCTACGAGCAGTACTTC
CASSPGLTRGYEQYF
>-|15|TRBJ1-5|TRBV19|few
TGTGCCAGTAGTATGGGGGCAGGGGGCAATCAGCCCCAGCATTTT
CASSMGAGGNQPQHF
>-|16|TRBJ2-1|TRBV7-8|once
TGTGCCAGCAGGGGGGATAGAAACCCGAAGTATAGTGAGCAGTTCTTC
CASRGDRNPKYSEQFF
>-|11|TRBJ2-5|TRBV5-1|-
TGCGCCAGCAGCCCCGGGGAGACCCAGTACTTC
CASSPGETQYF
>TRBD2|16|TRBJ2-7|TRBV19|-
TGTGCCAGTACCAATAGCGGGGCGCTGGACTCCTACGAGCAGTACTTC
CASTNSGALDSYEQYF
>-|16|TRBJ2-7|TRBV4-3|-
TGCGCCAGCAGCCAAGATCCCGGAAGAGCACGCTACGAGCAGTACTTC
CASSQDPGRARYEQYF
>TRBD2|13|TRBJ2-7|TRBV28|once
TGTGCCAGCGCGGGAGCAGGACCCCTCGAGCAGTACTTC
CASAGAGPLEQYF
>-|14|TRBJ2-3|TRBV9|once
TGTGCCAGCAGCGTAGTCGACCACACAGATACGCAGTATTTT
CASSVVDHTDTQYF
>TRBD1|16|TRBJ2-4|TRBV19|-
TGTGCCAGTAGTATTACCGGGACAGGGGTCGGAAACATTCAGTACTTC
CASSITGTGVGNIQYF
>-|13|TRBJ1-4|TRBV6-1|-
TGTGCCAGCAGTGAAGGGGGGGAGGGAAAACTGTTTTTT
CASSEGGEGKLFF
>-|14|TRBJ2-7|TRBV6-5|-
TGTGCCAGCAGTTACTCGAGCCAGCTCTACGAGCAGTACTTC
CASSYSSQLYEQYF
>-|17|TRBJ1-2|TRBV27|-
TGTGCCAGCAGTTTGAGAGTCACAGGGACCCCTAACTATGGCTACACCTTC
CASSLRVTGTPNYGYTF
>-|16|TRBJ2-3|TRBV7-9|-
TGTGCCAGCAGCTTAGGTAGGGACCCCCTCACAGATACGCAGTATTTT
CASSLGRDPLTDTQYF
>TRBD2|17|TRBJ2-2|TRBV2|-
TGTGCCAGCAGGGGACTAGCGGGAGGGCGGATCACCGGGGAGCTGTTTTTT
CASRGLAGGRITGELFF
>-|11|TRBJ2-1|TRBV28|-
TGTGCCAGCAGTTTGGTGAATGAGCAGTTCTTC
CASSLVNEQFF
>TRBD1|14|TRBJ2-5|TRBV7-2|-
TGTGCCAGCAGCCTAGACAGGGTTGGGGAGACCCAGTACTTC
CASSLDRVGETQYF
>TRBD2|16|TRBJ2-1|TRBV7-2|once
TGTGCCAGCAGCTTAGGGGCGGGAGCGTCCTACAATGAGCAGTTCTTC
CASSLGAGASYNEQFF
>-|17|TRBJ1-3|TRBV18|-
TGTGCCAGCTCACACCAGGTGGCGGCACCCTCTGGAAACACCATATATTTT
CASSHQVAAPSGNTIYF
>TRBD1|16|TRBJ2-3|TRBV6-1|-
TGTGCCAGCAGTGCAATATCCAGGGGGCCTTTAGATACGCAGTATTTT
CASSAISRGPLDTQYF
>-|13|TRBJ1-1|TRBV27|-
TGTGCCAGCAGTCCCCGCCTTATCACTGAAGCTTTCTTT
CASSPRLITEAFF
>-|13|TRBJ2-1|TRBV7-2|once
TGTGCCAGCAGCTTAGTCATGTTGGTTGGACAGTTCTTC
CASSLVMLVGQFF
>TRBD1|15|TRBJ1-2|TRBV5-4|few
TGTGCCAGCAGCTTGAGGGACAGGAGGGGCTATGGCTACACCTTC
CASSLRDRRGYGYTF
>TRBD2|14|TRBJ2-2|TRBV11-3|-
TGTGCCAGCAGCTTAAGCGGGAAGGACGGGGAGCTGTTTTTT
CASSLSGKDGELFF
>-|14|TRBJ2-5|TRBV18|-
TGTGCCAGCTCACTGACCACAGTAGGCGAGACCCAGTACTTC
CASSLTTVGETQYF
>TRBD2|15|TRBJ2-7|TRBV27|-
TGTGCCAGCAGTTTTGTAGCGGGAGGTGGGTACGAGCAGTACTTC
CASSFVAGGGYEQYF
>TRBD2|17|TRBJ2-2|TRBV7-3|-
TGTGCCAGCAGCCTCGCTCCGGGACTAGCGGGCGTAGGGGAGCTGTTTTTT
CASSLAPGLAGVGELFF
>-|13|TRBJ1-1|TRBV5-1|few
TGCGCCAGCAGTCCCGGGGCGAACACTGAAGCTTTCTTT
CASSPGANTEAFF
>TRBD2|19|TRBJ2-1|TRBV27|-
TGTGCCAGCAGTTTATCGGTCGGGAGGGCCCGGCCGGGTTTCAATGAGCAGTTCTTC
CASSLSVGRARPGFNEQFF
>-|14|TRBJ1-1|TRBV6-1|-
TGTGCCAGCAGTGATCAGCAGGGGAACACTGAAGCTTTCTTT
CASSDQQGNTEAFF